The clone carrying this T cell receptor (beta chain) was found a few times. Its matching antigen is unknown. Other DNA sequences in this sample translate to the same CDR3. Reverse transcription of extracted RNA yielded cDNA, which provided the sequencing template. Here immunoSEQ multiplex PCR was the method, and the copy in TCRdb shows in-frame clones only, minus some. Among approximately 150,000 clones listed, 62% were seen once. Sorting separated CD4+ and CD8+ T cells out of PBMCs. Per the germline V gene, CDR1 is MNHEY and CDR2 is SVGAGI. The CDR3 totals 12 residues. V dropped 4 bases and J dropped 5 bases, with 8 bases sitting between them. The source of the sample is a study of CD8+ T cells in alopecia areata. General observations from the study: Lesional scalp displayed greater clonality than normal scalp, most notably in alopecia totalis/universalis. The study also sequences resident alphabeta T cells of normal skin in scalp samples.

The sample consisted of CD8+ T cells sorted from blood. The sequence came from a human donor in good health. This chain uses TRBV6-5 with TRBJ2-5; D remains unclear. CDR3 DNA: TGTGCCAGCAGTTTAGGACGGGAGACCCAGTACTTC. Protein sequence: CASSLGRETQYF.